This T cell receptor (beta chain) was obtained from a study of T cell repertoires in cytomegalovirus infection. The overall study: In public TCR beta signatures, there were indications of both CMV infection and matching HLA type. Study conclusions and caveats: In two of eight donors, the top clonotype was HLA-C-restricted CMV-specific. Cumulative frequency (of public TCR beta family members) identified carriers of CMV plus the relevant HLA.

TCRdb analysed the reads with MiXCR anew, one entry per CDR3 protein. The sample includes hundreds of thousands of distinct CDR3 sequences, 17% of them seen just once. This clonotype was recorded many times. Its antigen is not identified. CDR1 SGHTA and CDR2 FQGNSA come from the germline V gene. The CDR3 runs to 15 residues. Trimming cost V 3 bases and J 2 bases; bases outside gene matches: 4. Input material: PBMCs. The V gene is TRBV7-2, the J gene TRBJ1-2; 9 bases line up with TRBD1. The source is a human donor in good health (CMV status not recorded). Some clones in this sample may be carry-over from other donors' samples. The CDR3 bases are TGTGCCAGCAGCTTTTCCGGGACAGGGAACTATGGCTACACCTTC. Its translation: CASSFSGTGNYGYTF. Drawing the rest from reference TRBV7-2 and TRBJ1-2, the complete variable domain is GAGVSQSPSNKVTEKGKDVELRCDPISGHTALYWYRQSLGQGLEFLIYFQGNSAPDKSGLPSDRFSAERTGGSVSTLTIQRTQQEDSAVYLCASSFSGTGNYGYTFGSGTRLTVV.